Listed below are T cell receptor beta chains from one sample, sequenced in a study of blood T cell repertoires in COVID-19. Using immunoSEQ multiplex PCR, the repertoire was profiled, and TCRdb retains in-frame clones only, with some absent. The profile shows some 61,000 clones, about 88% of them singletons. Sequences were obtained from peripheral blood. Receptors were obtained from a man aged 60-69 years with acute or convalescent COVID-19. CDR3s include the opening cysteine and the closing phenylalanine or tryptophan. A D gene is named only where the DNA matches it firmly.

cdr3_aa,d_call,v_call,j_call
CASSAFPPDTGNTIYF,.,TRBV27,TRBJ1-3
CASSRQTAGIREQYF,TRBD2,TRBV4-1,TRBJ2-7
CASTKGANGTEAFF,TRBD1,TRBV18,TRBJ1-1
CAIRYLPQGSYEQYF,.,TRBV15,TRBJ2-7
CSADRGLSVGYTF,TRBD1,TRBV29-1,TRBJ1-2
CASSPTQNTHTEAFF,.,TRBV18,TRBJ1-1
CASSFYSSSSYNSPLHF,.,TRBV3-1/TRBV3-2,TRBJ1-6
CASSYLPGSYNEQFF,.,TRBV6-2/TRBV6-3,TRBJ2-1
CASSLSTFPGNEQFF,.,TRBV27,TRBJ2-1
CASRTRTGRAGELFF,TRBD1,TRBV11-2,TRBJ2-2
CASSLSGNNQPQHF,.,TRBV7-2,TRBJ1-5
CASTRLGGGDGISYNEQFF,TRBD2,TRBV13,TRBJ2-1
CASRSGTKGSEQYF,.,TRBV27,TRBJ2-7
CAIWTGTGYGYTF,TRBD1,TRBV19,TRBJ1-2
CASSQVSDSTAQPQHF,.,TRBV3-1/TRBV3-2,TRBJ1-5
CASSQDRQGYYGYTF,.,TRBV3-1/TRBV3-2,TRBJ1-2
CASSLPPGGRSPGANVLTF,TRBD2,TRBV5-1,TRBJ2-6
CASSKNRGTGELFF,TRBD1,TRBV6-5,TRBJ2-2
CASSFTSLTDTQYF,.,TRBV7-2,TRBJ2-3
CASSQGGLVSNTQYF,TRBD2,TRBV3-1/TRBV3-2,TRBJ2-3
CSVEWTKKYGYTF,.,TRBV29-1,TRBJ1-2
CASSGQGSYEQYF,TRBD1,TRBV18,TRBJ2-7
CASSLRHLGNEKLFF,.,TRBV5-6,TRBJ1-4
CASSLITGGAGNTIYF,TRBD1,TRBV4-1,TRBJ1-3
CASRTSLPPEAFF,.,TRBV2,TRBJ1-1
CASSFTGDTEAFF,.,TRBV7-3,TRBJ1-1
CASSRKGGAGDQPQHF,.,TRBV11-3,TRBJ1-5
CASSLAAGPLEPQHF,.,TRBV5-6,TRBJ1-5
CASSIPGQLTGELFF,.,TRBV19,TRBJ2-2
CASTGGQGKNQPQHF,TRBD1,TRBV2,TRBJ1-5
CASSWGQGGSSYEQYF,TRBD1,TRBV13,TRBJ2-7
CAISERGSPESSPLHF,.,TRBV10-3,TRBJ1-6
CASSEERTGSFGANVLTF,TRBD1,TRBV18,TRBJ2-6
CASRSQGIYGYTF,.,TRBV28,TRBJ1-2
CASSLAHRADGYTF,.,TRBV5-4,TRBJ1-2
CAWRGQSNNSPLHF,TRBD1,TRBV30,TRBJ1-6
CASSFTAEKYYGYTF,.,TRBV5-1,TRBJ1-2
CAWSPKGREEDTEAFF,.,TRBV30,TRBJ1-1
CAISAAGGDTEAFF,.,TRBV10-3,TRBJ1-1
CASSLIFGQNYGYTF,.,TRBV5-1,TRBJ1-2
CASSPGTASSGEQFF,TRBD1,TRBV9,TRBJ2-1
CASSITGGRSETQYF,TRBD1,TRBV19,TRBJ2-5
CASSIQGNYGYTF,.,TRBV19,TRBJ1-2
CASSYTGINQPQHF,.,TRBV6-5,TRBJ1-5
CASSQVRQGLVEKLFF,TRBD1,TRBV14,TRBJ1-4
CASSRTGSGTEAFF,TRBD1,TRBV5-1,TRBJ1-1
CASSVDRLFSGNTIYF,TRBD1,TRBV7-9,TRBJ1-3
CASSLEGQGLNEQYF,.,TRBV5-1,TRBJ2-7
CASSNTPPAGGFGSGNTIYF,TRBD1,TRBV6-6,TRBJ1-3
CASRDYSYEQYF,.,TRBV6-5,TRBJ2-7
CASSLESGGTEAFF,.,TRBV11-2,TRBJ1-1
CASSLAGADEQYF,.,TRBV27,TRBJ2-7
CASSGNRGLRNEQFF,TRBD1,TRBV2,TRBJ2-1